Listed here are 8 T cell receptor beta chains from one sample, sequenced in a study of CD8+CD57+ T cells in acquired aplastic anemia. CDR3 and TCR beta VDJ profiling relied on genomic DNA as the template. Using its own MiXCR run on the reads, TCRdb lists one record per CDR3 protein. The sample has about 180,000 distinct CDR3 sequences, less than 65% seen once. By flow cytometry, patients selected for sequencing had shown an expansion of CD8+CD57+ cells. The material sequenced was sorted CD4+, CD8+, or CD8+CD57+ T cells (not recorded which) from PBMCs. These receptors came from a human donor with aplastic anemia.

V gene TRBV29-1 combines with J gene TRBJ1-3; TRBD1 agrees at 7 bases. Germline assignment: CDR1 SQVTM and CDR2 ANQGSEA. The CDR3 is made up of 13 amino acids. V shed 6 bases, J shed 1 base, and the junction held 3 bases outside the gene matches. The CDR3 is CSVATGSGNTIYF. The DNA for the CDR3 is TGCAGCGTAGCGACAGGGTCTGGAAACACCATATATTTT.

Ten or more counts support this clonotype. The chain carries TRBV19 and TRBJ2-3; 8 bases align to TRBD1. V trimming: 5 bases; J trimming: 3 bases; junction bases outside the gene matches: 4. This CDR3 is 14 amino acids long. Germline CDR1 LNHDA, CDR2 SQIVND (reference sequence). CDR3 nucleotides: TGTGCCAGTAGTTACTGGACAGGGACAGATACGCAGTATTTT. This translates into CASSYWTGTDTQYF.

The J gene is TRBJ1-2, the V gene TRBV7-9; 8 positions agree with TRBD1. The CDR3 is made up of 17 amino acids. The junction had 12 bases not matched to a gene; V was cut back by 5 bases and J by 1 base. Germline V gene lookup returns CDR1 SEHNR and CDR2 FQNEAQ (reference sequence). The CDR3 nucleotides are TGTGCCAGCAGCCCAGGGGGCACACAGCCTCTTAACTATGGCTACACCTTC. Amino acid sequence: CASSPGGTQPLNYGYTF.

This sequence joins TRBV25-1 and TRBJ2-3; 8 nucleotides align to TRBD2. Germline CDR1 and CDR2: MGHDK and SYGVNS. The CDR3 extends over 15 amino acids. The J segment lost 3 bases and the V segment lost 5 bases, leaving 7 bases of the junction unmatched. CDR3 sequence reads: CASSTPGTRTDTQYF. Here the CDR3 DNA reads TGTGCCAGCAGTACCCCCGGGACTAGAACAGATACGCAGTATTTT.

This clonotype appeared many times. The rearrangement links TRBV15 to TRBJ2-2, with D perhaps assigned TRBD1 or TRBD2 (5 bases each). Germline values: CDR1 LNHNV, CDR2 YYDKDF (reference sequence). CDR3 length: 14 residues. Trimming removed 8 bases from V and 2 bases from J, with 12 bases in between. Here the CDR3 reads CATGMGPNTGELFF. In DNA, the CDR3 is TGTGCCACCGGCATGGGACCTAACACCGGGGAGCTGTTTTTT.

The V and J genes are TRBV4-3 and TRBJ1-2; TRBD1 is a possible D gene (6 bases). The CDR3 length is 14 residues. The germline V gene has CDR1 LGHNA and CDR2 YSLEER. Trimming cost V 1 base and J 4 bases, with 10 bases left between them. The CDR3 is CASSQALQGYGYTF. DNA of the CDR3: TGCGCCAGCAGCCAAGCATTACAGGGCTATGGCTACACCTTC.

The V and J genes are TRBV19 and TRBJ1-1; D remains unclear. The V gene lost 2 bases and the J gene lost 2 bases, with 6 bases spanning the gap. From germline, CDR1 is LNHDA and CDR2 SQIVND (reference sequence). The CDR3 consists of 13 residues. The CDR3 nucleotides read TGTGCCAGTAGTATATTTCAAAACACTGAAGCTTTCTTT. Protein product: CASSIFQNTEAFF.

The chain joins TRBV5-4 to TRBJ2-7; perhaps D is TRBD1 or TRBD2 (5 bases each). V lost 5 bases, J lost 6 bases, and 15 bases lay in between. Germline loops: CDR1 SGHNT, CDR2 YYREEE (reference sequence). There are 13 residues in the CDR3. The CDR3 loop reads CASSEMGRVEQYF. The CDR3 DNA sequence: TGTGCCAGCAGTGAGATGGGACGCGTCGAGCAGTACTTC.